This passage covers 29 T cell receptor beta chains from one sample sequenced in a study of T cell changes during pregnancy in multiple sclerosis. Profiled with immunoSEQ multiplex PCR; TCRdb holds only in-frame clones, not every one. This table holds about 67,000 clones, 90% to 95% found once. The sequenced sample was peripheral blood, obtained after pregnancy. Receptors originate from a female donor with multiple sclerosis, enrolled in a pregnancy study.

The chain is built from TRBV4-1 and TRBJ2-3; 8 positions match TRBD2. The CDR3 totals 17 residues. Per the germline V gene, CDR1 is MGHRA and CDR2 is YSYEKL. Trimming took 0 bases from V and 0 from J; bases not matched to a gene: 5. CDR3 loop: CASSQEVTGGSTDTQYF. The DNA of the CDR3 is TGCGCCAGCAGCCAAGAAGTGACGGGAGGGAGCACAGATACGCAGTATTTT.

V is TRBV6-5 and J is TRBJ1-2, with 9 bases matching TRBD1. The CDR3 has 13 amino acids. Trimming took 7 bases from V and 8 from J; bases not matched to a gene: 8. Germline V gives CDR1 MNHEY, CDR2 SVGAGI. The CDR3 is CASNAGDRGGYTF. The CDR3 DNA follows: TGTGCCAGCAATGCCGGAGACAGGGGGGGCTACACCTTC.

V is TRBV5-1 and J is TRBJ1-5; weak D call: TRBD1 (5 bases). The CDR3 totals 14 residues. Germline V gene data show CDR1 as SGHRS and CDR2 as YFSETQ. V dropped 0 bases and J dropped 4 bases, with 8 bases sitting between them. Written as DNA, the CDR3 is TGCGCCAGCAGCTTGGGGGGGGAGAATCAGCCCCAGCATTTT. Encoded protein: CASSLGGENQPQHF.

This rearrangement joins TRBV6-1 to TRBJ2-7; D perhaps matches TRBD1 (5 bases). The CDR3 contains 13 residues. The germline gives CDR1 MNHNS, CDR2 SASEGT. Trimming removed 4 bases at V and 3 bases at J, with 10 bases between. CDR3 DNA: TGTGCCAGCAGTGTTACAGGTAACTACGAGCAGTACTTC. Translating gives CASSVTGNYEQYF.

The CDR3 sequence is CASSQDLGGIYYEQYF. The CDR3 DNA reads as TGCGCCAGCAGCCAAGACTTGGGGGGAATCTATTACGAGCAGTACTTC. This chain links TRBV4-3 with TRBJ2-7; TRBD2 might be the D (6 bases). V was shortened by 0 bases and J by 4 bases, with 16 bases between the two germline ends. From germline, CDR1 is LGHNA and CDR2 YSLEER. The CDR3 is made up of 16 amino acids.

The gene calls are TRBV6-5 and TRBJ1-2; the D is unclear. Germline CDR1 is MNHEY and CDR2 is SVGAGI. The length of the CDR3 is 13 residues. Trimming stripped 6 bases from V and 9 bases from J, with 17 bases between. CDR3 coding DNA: TGTGCCAGCAGCCTCGACACTGGCAATAGCTACACCTTC. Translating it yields CASSLDTGNSYTF.

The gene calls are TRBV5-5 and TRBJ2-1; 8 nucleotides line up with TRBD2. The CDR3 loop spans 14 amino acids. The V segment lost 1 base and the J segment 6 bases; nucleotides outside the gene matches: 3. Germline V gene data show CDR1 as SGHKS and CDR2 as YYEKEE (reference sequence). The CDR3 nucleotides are TGTGCCAGCAGCTTGCCGGGAGGGGGCAATGAGCAGTTCTTC. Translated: CASSLPGGGNEQFF.

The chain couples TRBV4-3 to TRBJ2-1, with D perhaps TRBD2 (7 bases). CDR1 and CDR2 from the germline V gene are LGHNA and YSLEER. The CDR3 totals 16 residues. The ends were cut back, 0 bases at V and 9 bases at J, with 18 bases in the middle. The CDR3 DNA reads TGCGCCAGCAGCCAAGATCGGGGGGCAGGGTGGAGTGAGCAGTTCTTC. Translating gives CASSQDRGAGWSEQFF.

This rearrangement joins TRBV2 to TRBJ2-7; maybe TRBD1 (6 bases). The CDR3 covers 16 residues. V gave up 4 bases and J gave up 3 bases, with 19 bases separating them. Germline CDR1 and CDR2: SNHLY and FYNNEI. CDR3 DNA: TGTGCCAGCAGTGCGACCAACTCCAGGGGTTTCTACGAGCAGTACTTC. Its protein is CASSATNSRGFYEQYF.

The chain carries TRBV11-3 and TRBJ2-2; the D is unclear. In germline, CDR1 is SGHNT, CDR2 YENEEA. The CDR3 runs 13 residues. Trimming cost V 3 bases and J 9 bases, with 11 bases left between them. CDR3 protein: CASSFVSSRELFF. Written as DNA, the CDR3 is TGTGCCAGCAGCTTTGTCTCTTCCCGGGAGCTGTTTTTT.

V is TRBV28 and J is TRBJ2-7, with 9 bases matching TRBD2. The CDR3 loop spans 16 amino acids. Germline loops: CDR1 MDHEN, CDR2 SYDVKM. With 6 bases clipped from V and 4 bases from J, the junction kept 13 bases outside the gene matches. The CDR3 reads CASSLPPSGNTYEQYF. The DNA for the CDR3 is TGTGCCAGCAGCCTCCCCCCTAGCGGGAATACGTACGAGCAGTACTTC.

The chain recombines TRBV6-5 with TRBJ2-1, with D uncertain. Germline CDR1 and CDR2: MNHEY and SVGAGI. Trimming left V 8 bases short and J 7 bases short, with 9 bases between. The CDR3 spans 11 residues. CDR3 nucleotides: TGTGCCAGCTACCGAGGTAATGAGCAGTTCTTC. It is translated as CASYRGNEQFF.

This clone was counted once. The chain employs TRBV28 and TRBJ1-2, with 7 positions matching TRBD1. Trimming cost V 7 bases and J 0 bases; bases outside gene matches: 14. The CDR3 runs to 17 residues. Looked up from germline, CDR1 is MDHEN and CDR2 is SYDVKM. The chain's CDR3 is CASTHPGQKDSNYGYTF. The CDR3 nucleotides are TGTGCCAGCACACACCCGGGACAGAAAGATTCTAACTATGGCTACACCTTC.

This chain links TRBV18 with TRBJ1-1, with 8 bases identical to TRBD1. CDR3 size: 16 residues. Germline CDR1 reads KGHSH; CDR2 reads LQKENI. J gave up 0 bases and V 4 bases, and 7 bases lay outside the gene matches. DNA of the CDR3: TGTGCCAGCTCACTTCGACAGGGGACCATGAACACTGAAGCTTTCTTT. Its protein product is CASSLRQGTMNTEAFF.

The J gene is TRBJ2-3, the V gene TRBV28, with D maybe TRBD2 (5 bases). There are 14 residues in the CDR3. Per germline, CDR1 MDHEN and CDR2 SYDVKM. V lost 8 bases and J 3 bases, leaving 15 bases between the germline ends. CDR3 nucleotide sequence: TGTGCCAGCCGATTATGGACGGGGACAGATACGCAGTATTTT. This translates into CASRLWTGTDTQYF.

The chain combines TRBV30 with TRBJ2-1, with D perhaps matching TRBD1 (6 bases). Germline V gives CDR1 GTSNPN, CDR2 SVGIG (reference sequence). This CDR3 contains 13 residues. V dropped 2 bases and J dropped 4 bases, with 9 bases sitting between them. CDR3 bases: TGTGCCTGGAGTCGGACAGAGTACAATGAGCAGTTCTTC. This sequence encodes CAWSRTEYNEQFF.

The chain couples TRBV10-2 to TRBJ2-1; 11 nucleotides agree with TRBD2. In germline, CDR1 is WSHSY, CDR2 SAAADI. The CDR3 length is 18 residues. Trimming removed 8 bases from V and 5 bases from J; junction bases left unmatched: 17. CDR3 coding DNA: TGCGCCAGCGCAAGTGGGAGACTAGCGGGAATCTCTCACAATGAGCAGTTCTTC. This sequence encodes CASASGRLAGISHNEQFF.

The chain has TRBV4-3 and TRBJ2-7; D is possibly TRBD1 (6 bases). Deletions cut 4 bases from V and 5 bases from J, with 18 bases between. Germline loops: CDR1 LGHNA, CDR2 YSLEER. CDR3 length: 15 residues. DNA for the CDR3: TGCGCCAGCAGCCTTCAACAGGGAAACGCGAACGAGCAGTACTTC. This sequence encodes CASSLQQGNANEQYF.

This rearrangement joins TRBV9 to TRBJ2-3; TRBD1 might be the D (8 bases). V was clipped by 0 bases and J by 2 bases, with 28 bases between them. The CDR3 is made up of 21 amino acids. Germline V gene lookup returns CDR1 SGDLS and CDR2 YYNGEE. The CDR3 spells CASSVVVQGEGPSGHTDTQYF. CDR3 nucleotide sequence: TGTGCCAGCAGCGTAGTAGTACAGGGGGAGGGCCCATCAGGACACACAGATACGCAGTATTTT.

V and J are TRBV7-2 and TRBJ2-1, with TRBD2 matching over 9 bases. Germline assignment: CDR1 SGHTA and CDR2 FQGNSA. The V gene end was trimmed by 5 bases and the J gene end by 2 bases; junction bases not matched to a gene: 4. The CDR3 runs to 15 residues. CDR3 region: CASSPTSGAYNEQFF. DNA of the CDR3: TGTGCCAGCAGCCCGACTAGCGGAGCCTACAATGAGCAGTTCTTC. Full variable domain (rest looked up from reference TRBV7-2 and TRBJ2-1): GAGVSQSPSNKVTEKGKDVELRCDPISGHTALYWYRQSLGQGLEFLIYFQGNSAPDKSGLPSDRFSAERTGGSVSTLTIQRTQQEDSAVYLCASSPTSGAYNEQFFGPGTRLTVL.

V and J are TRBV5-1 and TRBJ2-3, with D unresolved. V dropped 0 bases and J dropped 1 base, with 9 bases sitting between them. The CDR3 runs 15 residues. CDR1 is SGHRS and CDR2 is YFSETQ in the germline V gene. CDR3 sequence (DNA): TGCGCCAGCAGCTTGGTCCGTCCCGGCACAGATACGCAGTATTTT. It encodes CASSLVRPGTDTQYF.

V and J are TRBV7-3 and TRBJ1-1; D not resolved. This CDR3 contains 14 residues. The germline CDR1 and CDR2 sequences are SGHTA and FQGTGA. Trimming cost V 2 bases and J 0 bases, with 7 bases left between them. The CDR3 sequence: CASSLSRLNTEAFF. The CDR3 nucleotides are TGTGCCAGCAGCTTATCTAGGTTGAACACTGAAGCTTTCTTT.

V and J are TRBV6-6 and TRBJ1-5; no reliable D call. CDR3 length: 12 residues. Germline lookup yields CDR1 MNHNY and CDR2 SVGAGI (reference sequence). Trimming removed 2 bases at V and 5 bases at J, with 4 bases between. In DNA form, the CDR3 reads TGTGCCAGCAGTTACACGGATCAGCCCCAGCATTTT. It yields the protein CASSYTDQPQHF.

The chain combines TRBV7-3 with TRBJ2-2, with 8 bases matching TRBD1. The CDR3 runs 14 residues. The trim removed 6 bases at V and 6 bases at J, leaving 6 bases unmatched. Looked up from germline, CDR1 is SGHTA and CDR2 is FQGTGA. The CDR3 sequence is CASRYTGGAGELFF. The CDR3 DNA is TGTGCCAGCAGATATACAGGGGGTGCCGGGGAGCTGTTTTTT. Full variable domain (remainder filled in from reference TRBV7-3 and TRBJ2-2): GAGVSQTPSNKVTEKGKYVELRCDPISGHTALYWYRQSLGQGPEFLIYFQGTGAADDSGLPNDRFFAVRPEGSVSTLKIQRTERGDSAVYLCASRYTGGAGELFFGEGSRLTVL.

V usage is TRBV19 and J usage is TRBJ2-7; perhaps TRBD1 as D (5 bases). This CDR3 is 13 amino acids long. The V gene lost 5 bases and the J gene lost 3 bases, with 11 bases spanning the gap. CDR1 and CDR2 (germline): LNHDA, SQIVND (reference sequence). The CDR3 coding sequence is TGTGCCAGTAGTCCAGGGTCTAGCTACGAGCAGTACTTC. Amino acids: CASSPGSSYEQYF.

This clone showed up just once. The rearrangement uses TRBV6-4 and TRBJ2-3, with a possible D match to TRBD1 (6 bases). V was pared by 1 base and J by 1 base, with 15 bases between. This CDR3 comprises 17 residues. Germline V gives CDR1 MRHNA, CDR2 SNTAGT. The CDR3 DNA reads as TGTGCCAGCAGTGACTGGGGGCGCGAGGGGGGCACAGATACGCAGTATTTT. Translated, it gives CASSDWGREGGTDTQYF.

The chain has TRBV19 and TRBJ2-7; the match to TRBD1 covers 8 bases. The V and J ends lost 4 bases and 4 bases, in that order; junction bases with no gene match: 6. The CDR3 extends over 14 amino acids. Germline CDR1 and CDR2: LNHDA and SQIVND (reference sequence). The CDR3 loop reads CASSNPGGGYEQYF. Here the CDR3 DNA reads TGTGCCAGTAGTAACCCAGGGGGCGGGTACGAGCAGTACTTC.

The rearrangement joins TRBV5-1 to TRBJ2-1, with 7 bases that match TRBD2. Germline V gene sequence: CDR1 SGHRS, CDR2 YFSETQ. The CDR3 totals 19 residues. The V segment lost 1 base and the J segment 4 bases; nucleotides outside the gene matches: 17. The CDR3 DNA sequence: TGCGCCAGCAGCTTGAACCCGGGACTACCATCAATAGGGTACAATGAGCAGTTCTTC. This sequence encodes CASSLNPGLPSIGYNEQFF.

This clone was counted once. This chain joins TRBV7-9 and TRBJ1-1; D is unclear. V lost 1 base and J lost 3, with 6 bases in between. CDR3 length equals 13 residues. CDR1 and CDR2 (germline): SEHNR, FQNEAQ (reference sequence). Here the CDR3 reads CASSLGSDTEAFF. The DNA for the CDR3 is TGTGCCAGCAGCTTAGGGAGTGACACTGAAGCTTTCTTT.